The T cell receptor (beta chain) described here comes from a study of blood T cell repertoires in COVID-19. About the study: COVID-19 samples from acute and convalescent phases originated in the United States, Italy and Spain. The cDNA or gDNA used as material had been derived from T cells, B-cell-depleted T cells, or PBMCs.

The CDR3 contains 16 residues. CDR1 and CDR2 (germline): LNHDA, SQIVND (reference sequence). Trimming pared 0 bases from V and 4 bases from J, leaving 13 bases between. Authors' analysis steps: Counts of nucleated cells, estimated from reference gene primer amplification, were obtained. The protocol was immunoSEQ multiplex PCR, while the TCRdb copy is restricted to in-frame clones and leaves out a portion. V, J and clone size derive from that table, while D and trimming were established from the DNA sequence. The data contain over 80,000 clones, roughly nine tenths of them seen just once; the ten biggest clones take up 1.8%.

This sequence joins TRBV19 and TRBJ2-1; D ambiguous. Sequencing used peripheral blood. This clonotype was obtained from a human donor with active COVID-19. The donor label of this sample is uncertain. CDR3 sequence (DNA): TGTGCCAGTAGTATAGAGCCAGCGACGCAATACAATGAGCAGTTCTTC. Translated, it gives CASSIEPATQYNEQFF. The entire variable domain, with the rest obtained from reference TRBV19 and TRBJ2-1, is as follows: DGGITQSPKYLFRKEGQNVTLSCEQNLNHDAMYWYRQDPGQGLRLIYYSQIVNDFQKGDIAEGYSVSREKKESFPLTVTSAQKNPTAFYLCASSIEPATQYNEQFFGPGTRLTVL.